The entry below describes one TCR beta chain. Antigen unknown. These data belong to a study of post-analysis software for immune sequencing data. Germline CDR1 and CDR2: MNHEY and SMNVEV (reference sequence). The V end lost 8 bases, the J end lost 0 bases, and 17 bases lay between the germline ends. This CDR3 comprises 17 residues. Findings of the study overall: Comparison of patients with controls showed 5 or 6 TRBV segments more frequent in patients, TRBV5-6, TRBV5-1 and TRBV20-1 among them.

cDNA libraries for TCR beta contained unique molecular identifiers. TCRdb reprocessed the PCR reads with MiXCR, giving one entry per CDR3 protein. The sample contains roughly 700,000 distinct CDR3 sequences, 30% of which appear only once. The receptor comes from a girl aged 5-17 years with multiple sclerosis. The chain joins TRBV27 to TRBJ1-6; D perhaps matches TRBD1 (6 bases). Sample: blood. This chain's CDR3 is CASHSYRDHSYNSPLHF. CDR3 DNA sequence: TGTGCCAGCCACTCGTACAGGGACCACTCCTATAATTCACCCCTCCACTTT.